The T cell receptor (beta chain) described here comes from a study of T cells in Graves' hyperthyroidism and ophthalmopathy. The study's findings and limits: Most expanded thyroid clonotypes above 0.001 recurred in blood.

TCR beta CDR3 region amplification was performed from RNA transcripts. The primer set for the first-round RT-PCR of the TCR CDR3 was HTBI. One entry per CDR3 protein results from TCRdb running MiXCR on the multiplex PCR reads. The table records a few hundred thousand distinct CDR3 sequences, roughly an eighth of them present only once. The CDR3 consists of 15 residues. CDR1 is DFQATT, CDR2 SNEGSKA, per germline (reference sequence). V was clipped by 1 base and J by 2 bases, with 13 bases between them. This clonotype was detected ten times or more. The antigen is not known. This TCR was sampled from a woman younger than 30 with Graves' hyperthyroidism. What was sequenced was blood. The chain recombines TRBV20-1 with TRBJ2-3, with D possibly being TRBD1 (5 bases). The CDR3 bases are TGCAGTGCTAGAGGACAGATAACTTACACAGATACGCAGTATTTT. This encodes CSARGQITYTDTQYF.